These T cell receptor beta chains were read from a single sample in a study of identifying expanded T cells in peripheral blood. Measured with immunoSEQ multiplex PCR; TCRdb has only the in-frame clones, and not every one. The sample shows 80,000 to 90,000 clones, about 89% of them seen only once. The sequenced sample was blood. These receptors were collected from a person between 18 and 70 years old in good health. The CDR3 runs from the conserved cysteine through the conserved F or W. D genes are given only for firm matches. Clone size is stated in some rows and not others, as once, few, many or a class when expanded.

j_call d_call clone_size v_call cdr3_aa cdr3_nt
TRBJ1-1 TRBD1 once TRBV19 CASSKGQGGTEAFF TGTGCCAGTAGTAAGGGACAGGGTGGGACTGAAGCTTTCTTT
TRBJ1-1 - - TRBV28 CASSFVKRNTEAFF TGTGCCAGCAGTTTCGTGAAGAGGAACACTGAAGCTTTCTTT
TRBJ2-5 - - TRBV4-2 CASSHDPGQGQETQYF TGTGCCAGCAGCCATGATCCGGGACAAGGACAAGAGACCCAGTACTTC
TRBJ1-2 - - TRBV7-2 CASSLVSVPGLYGYTF TGTGCCAGCAGCTTAGTGTCGGTCCCGGGCCTCTATGGCTACACCTTC
TRBJ2-5 - - TRBV4-1 CASSQDWGLRGRESKETQYF TGCGCCAGCAGCCAAGATTGGGGCCTCCGGGGCCGAGAGTCCAAAGAGACCCAGTACTTC
TRBJ2-1 TRBD2 - TRBV18 CASLGGLGIEQFF TGTGCCAGCCTCGGCGGACTAGGGATTGAGCAGTTCTTC
TRBJ2-5 - - TRBV11-2 CASSLARETQYF TGTGCCAGCAGCTTAGCGAGGGAGACCCAGTACTTC
TRBJ1-5 - - TRBV19 CASSTHSNQPQHF TGTGCCAGTAGTACTCATAGCAATCAGCCCCAGCATTTT
TRBJ2-3 - - TRBV7-3 CASSFGVSDTQYF TGTGCCAGCAGCTTCGGCGTCTCAGATACGCAGTATTTT
TRBJ1-1 TRBD1 - TRBV4-3 CASSQGQANTEAFF TGCGCCAGCAGCCAGGGACAGGCCAACACTGAAGCTTTCTTT
TRBJ1-1 - - TRBV27 CASRSRQTMNTEAFF TGTGCCTCCCGCTCACGACAGACTATGAACACTGAAGCTTTCTTT
TRBJ2-1 - - TRBV11-1 CASSLIGGQYNEQFF TGTGCCAGCAGCTTGATTGGCGGCCAATACAATGAGCAGTTCTTC
TRBJ1-1 - - TRBV18 CASSPRGTLNTEAFF TGTGCCAGCTCACCTCGTGGGACACTCAACACTGAAGCTTTCTTT
TRBJ1-1 - - TRBV30 CAWDRDQNTEAFF TGTGCCTGGGACCGAGACCAGAACACTGAAGCTTTCTTT
TRBJ2-3 - - TRBV7-6 CASSLSIRETATDTQYF TGTGCCAGCAGCTTGTCAATAAGAGAGACAGCCACAGATACGCAGTATTTT
TRBJ1-2 - - TRBV6-6 CASSYGHPGGYTF TGTGCCAGCAGTTACGGGCACCCAGGAGGCTACACCTTC
TRBJ2-2 - - TRBV11-2 CASSLEGFGELFF TGTGCCAGCAGCTTAGAAGGGTTCGGGGAGCTGTTTTTT
TRBJ2-2 TRBD2 few TRBV14 CASSQELAGVGELFF TGTGCCAGCAGCCAAGAACTAGCGGGAGTCGGGGAGCTGTTTTTT
TRBJ2-7 TRBD1 - TRBV11-3 CASSLANIVRGQDEQYF TGTGCCAGCAGCTTAGCGAATATAGTAAGGGGGCAGGACGAGCAGTACTTC
TRBJ1-2 - few TRBV30 CGGTTADGYTF TGTGGAGGGACGACAGCGGATGGCTACACCTTC
TRBJ2-5 - - TRBV18 CASSLKAPHNQETQYF TGTGCCAGCTCACTAAAAGCCCCCCATAACCAAGAGACCCAGTACTTC
TRBJ2-5 - - TRBV19 CASTLEAGEETQYF TGTGCCAGTACCCTAGAGGCAGGAGAAGAGACCCAGTACTTC